This T cell receptor beta chain is from a study of blood T cell repertoires in COVID-19. Looking at the study overall: Researchers got acute and convalescent COVID-19 samples from the United States, Italy and Spain. T cells, B-cell-depleted T cells, or PBMCs supplied cDNA or gDNA.

The authors' processing: Amplifying reference gene primers gave estimates of nucleated cell counts. Sequenced by immunoSEQ multiplex PCR; TCRdb stores in-frame clones only, minus some. That table is the source of V, J and clone size, and D and trimming were worked out from the DNA. In the table there are around 270,000 clones, 85% to 90% of which are singletons. Per germline, CDR1 ENHRY and CDR2 SYGVKD. This CDR3 spans 15 amino acids. The V end was cut by 0 bases, the J end by 7 bases, with 12 bases between. Source material: peripheral blood. This receptor was obtained from a middle-aged man with acute or convalescent COVID-19. The chain links TRBV10-3 to TRBJ2-2; perhaps TRBD1 as D (6 bases). The CDR3 nucleotides are TGTGCCATCAGTGAGTCCCCAGGGGCGAACGGGGAGCTGTTTTTT. Translated, it gives CAISESPGANGELFF.